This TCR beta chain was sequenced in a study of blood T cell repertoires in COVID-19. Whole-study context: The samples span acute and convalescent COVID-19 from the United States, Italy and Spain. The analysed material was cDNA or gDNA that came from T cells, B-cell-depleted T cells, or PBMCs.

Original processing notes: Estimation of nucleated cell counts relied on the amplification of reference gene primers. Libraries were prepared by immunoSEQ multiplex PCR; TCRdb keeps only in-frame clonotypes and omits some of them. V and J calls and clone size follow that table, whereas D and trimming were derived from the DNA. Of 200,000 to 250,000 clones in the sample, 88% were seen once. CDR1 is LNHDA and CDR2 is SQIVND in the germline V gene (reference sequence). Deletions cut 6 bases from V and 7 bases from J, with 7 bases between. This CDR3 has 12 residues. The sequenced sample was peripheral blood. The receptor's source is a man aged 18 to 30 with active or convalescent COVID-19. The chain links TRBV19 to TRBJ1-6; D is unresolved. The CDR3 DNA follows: TGTGCCAGTAGGTTGTCGAATTCACCCCTCCACTTT. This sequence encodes CASRLSNSPLHF.